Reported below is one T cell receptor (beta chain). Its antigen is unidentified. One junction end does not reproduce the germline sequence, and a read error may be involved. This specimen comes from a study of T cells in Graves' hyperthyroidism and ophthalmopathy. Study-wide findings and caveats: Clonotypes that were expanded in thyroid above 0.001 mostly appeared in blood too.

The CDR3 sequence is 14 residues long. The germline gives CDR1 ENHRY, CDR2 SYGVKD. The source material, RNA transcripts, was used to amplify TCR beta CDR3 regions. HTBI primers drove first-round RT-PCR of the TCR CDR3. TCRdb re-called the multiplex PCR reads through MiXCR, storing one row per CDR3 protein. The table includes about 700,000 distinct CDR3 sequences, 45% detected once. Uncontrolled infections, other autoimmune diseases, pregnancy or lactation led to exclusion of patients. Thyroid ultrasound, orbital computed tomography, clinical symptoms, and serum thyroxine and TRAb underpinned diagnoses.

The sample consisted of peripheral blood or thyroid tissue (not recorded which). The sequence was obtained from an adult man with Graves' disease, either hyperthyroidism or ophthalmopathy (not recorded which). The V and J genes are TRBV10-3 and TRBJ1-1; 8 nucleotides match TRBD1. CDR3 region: CASSDSTGVTEAFF. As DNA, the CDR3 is TGTGCCAGCAGTGATTCGACAGGGGTTACTGAAGCTTTCTTT.